These 11 T cell receptor beta chains were all obtained from the same sample, sequenced in a study of human CD8 memory T cell subsets. Making the TCR beta libraries relied on UMI-labeled 5' RACE. No DNA is given; TCRdb re-called the 5' RACE reads and lists each CDR3 protein once. The sample's table shows about 3,600 distinct CDR3 sequences. The source material was CD8+ effector memory T cells (TEM) sorted from PBMCs. Subset meaning: effector memory CD8 T cells, CCR7- CD45RO+ CD95+. The receptors shown here come from a human donor in good health.

The chain is built from TRBV6-1 and TRBJ1-2. Germline V gene data show CDR1 as MNHNS and CDR2 as SASEGT. The CDR3 has 15 amino acids. This CDR3 is CASSEYVGSNYGYTF.

The chain carries TRBV12-3 or TRBV12-4 and TRBJ2-3; TCRdb selects TRBD2, and the lack of DNA leaves this call unchecked. The CDR3 runs 15 residues. The CDR3 here is CASSSWRGSPDTQYF.

V is TRBV10-3 and J is TRBJ2-1; the D call from TCRdb, TRBD2, cannot be confirmed without DNA. This CDR3 comprises 14 residues. Germline-derived CDR1 and CDR2 are ENHRY and SYGVKD. CDR3 sequence: CAISSYRLAGEQFF.

This chain links TRBV12-3 or TRBV12-4 with TRBJ2-1; TCRdb outputs TRBD2, but without DNA this stays unchecked. This CDR3 has 16 residues. The CDR3 loop reads CASRRVTSGGGDEQFF.

This clonotype is identified as medium-sized from frequency. The V gene is TRBV4-1, the J gene TRBJ2-1; the D gene TCRdb calls, TRBD2, cannot be checked with no DNA. This CDR3 comprises 14 residues. Germline CDR1 is MGHRA and CDR2 is YSYEKL. The CDR3: CASSSAGAGNEQFF.

The chain employs TRBV7-3 and TRBJ2-3; the D call from TCRdb, TRBD1, cannot be confirmed without DNA. Per the germline V gene, CDR1 is SGHTA and CDR2 is FQGTGA. The CDR3 is 14 residues long. Here the CDR3 reads CASSSQGVTDTQYF. Looking up the rest from reference TRBV7-3 and TRBJ2-3 gives the full variable domain: GAGVSQTPSNKVTEKGKYVELRCDPISGHTALYWYRQSLGQGPEFLIYFQGTGAADDSGLPNDRFFAVRPEGSVSTLKIQRTERGDSAVYLCASSSQGVTDTQYFGPGTRLTVL.

The chain is built from TRBV11-2 and TRBJ2-5; as DNA is missing, the TRBD1 call by TCRdb cannot be tested. The CDR3 spans 15 residues. Germline loops: CDR1 SGHAT, CDR2 FQNNGV. The CDR3 sequence is CASSLGELWGETQYF.

By frequency, this clonotype is medium-sized. V gene TRBV12-3 or TRBV12-4 combines with J gene TRBJ2-1; TCRdb's D call of TRBD1 is untestable without DNA. The CDR3 consists of 12 residues. The CDR3: CASRAGSHEQFF.

The rearrangement links TRBV7-2 to TRBJ1-1; the D call from TCRdb, TRBD1, cannot be confirmed without DNA. Germline loops: CDR1 SGHTA, CDR2 FQGNSA. This CDR3 comprises 16 residues. Here the CDR3 reads CASSLVRDRGFSEAFF.

Frequency places this clonotype as medium-sized. The chain joins TRBV2 to TRBJ2-1; TCRdb's assignment of TRBD1 cannot be checked, as there is no DNA. The CDR3 totals 17 residues. From germline, CDR1 is SNHLY and CDR2 FYNNEI. The CDR3 is CASSEHHRQGRYNEQFF.

The V call is TRBV20-1, the J call TRBJ2-7. This CDR3 is built from 13 residues. Germline values: CDR1 DFQATT, CDR2 SNEGSKA (reference sequence). CDR3: CSAQGLTDYEQYF.